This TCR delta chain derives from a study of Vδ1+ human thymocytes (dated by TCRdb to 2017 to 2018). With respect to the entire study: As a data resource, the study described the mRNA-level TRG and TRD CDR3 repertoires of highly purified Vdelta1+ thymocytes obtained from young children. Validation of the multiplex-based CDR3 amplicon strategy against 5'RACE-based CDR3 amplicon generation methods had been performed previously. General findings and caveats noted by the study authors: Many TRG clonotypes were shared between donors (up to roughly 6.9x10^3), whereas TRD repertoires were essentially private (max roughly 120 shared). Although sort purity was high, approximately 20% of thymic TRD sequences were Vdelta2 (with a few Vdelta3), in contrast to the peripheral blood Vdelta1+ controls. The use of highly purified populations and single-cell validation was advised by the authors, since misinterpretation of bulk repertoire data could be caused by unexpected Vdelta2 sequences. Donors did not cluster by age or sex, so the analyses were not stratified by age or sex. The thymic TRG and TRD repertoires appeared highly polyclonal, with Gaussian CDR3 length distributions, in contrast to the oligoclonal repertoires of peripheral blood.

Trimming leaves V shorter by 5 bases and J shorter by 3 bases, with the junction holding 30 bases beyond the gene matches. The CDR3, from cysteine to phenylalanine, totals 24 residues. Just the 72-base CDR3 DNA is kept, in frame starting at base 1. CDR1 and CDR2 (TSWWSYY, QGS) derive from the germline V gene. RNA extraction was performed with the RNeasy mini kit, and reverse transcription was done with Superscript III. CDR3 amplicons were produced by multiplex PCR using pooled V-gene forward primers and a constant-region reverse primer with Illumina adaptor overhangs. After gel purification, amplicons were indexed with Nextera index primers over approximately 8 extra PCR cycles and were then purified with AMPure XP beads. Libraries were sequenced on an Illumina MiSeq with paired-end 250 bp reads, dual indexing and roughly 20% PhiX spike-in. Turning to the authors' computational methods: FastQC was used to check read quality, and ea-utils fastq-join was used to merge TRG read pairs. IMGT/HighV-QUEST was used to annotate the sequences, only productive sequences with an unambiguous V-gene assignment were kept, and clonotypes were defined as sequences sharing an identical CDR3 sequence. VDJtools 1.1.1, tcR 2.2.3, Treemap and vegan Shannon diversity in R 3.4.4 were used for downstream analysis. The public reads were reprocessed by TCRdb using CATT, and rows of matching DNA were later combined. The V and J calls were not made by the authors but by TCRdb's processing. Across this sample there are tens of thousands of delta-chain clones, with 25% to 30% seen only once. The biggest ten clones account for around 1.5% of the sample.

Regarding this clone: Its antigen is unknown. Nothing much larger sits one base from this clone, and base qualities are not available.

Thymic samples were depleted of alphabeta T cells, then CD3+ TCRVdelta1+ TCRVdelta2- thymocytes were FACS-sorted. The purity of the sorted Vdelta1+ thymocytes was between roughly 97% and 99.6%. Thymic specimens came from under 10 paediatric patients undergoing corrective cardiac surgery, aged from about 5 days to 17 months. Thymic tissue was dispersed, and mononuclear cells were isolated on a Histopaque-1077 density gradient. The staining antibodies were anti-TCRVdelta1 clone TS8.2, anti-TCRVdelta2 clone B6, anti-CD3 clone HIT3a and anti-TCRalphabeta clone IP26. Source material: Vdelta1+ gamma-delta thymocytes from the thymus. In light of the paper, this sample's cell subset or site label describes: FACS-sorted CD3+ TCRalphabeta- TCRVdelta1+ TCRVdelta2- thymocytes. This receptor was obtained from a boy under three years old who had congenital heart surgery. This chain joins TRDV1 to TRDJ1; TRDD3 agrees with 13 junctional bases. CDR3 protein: CALGNYSYSLLLGDTRCFPDKLIF. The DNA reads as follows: TGTGCTCTTGGGAATTATTCCTACTCCCTCCTACTGGGGGATACGCGGTGTTTTCCCGATAAACTCATCTTT.